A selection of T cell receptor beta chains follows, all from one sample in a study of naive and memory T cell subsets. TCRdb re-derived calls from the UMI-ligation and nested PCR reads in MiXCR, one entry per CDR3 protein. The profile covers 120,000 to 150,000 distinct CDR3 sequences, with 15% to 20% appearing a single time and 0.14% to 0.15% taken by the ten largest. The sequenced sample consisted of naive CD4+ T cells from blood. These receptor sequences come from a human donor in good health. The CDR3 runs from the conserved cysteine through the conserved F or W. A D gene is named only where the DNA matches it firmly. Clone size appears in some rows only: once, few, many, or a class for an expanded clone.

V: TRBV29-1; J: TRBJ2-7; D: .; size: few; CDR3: CSVGGLGEQYF; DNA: TGCAGCGTGGGGGGCCTGGGGGAGCAGTACTTC
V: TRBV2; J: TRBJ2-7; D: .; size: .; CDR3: CASSAGASGNYEQYF; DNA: TGTGCCAGCAGTGCGGGGGCTAGCGGTAATTACGAGCAGTACTTC
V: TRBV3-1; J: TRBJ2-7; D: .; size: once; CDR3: CASSPMGGLADNEQYF; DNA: TGTGCCAGCAGCCCAATGGGCGGTCTAGCAGACAACGAGCAGTACTTC
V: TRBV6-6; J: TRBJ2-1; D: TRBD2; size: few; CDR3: CASSPGLAGASNEQFF; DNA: TGTGCCAGCAGCCCCGGACTAGCGGGAGCTAGTAATGAGCAGTTCTTC
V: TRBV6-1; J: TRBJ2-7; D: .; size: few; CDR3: CASSDTGYEQYF; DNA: TGTGCCAGCAGTGATACAGGGTACGAGCAGTACTTC
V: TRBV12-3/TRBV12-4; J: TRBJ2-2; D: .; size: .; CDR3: CASSLAGASSTGELFF; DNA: TGTGCCAGCAGTTTAGCGGGCGCTTCGAGCACCGGGGAGCTGTTTTTT
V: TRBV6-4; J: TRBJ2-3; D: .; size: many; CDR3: CASSPGLSDTQYF; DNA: TGTGCCAGCAGTCCGGGACTCTCAGATACGCAGTATTTT
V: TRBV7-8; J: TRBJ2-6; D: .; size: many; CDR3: CASSLGGSGANVLTF; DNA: TGTGCCAGCAGCTTAGGCGGCTCTGGGGCCAACGTCCTGACTTTC
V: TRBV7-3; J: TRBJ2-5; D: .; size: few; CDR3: CASSPAGNRRDETQYF; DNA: TGTGCCAGCAGCCCTGCGGGTAACCGGAGGGACGAGACCCAGTACTTC
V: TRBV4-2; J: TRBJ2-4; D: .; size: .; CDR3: CASSQDRSAGNIQYF; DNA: TGTGCCAGCAGCCAAGATAGGTCCGCCGGGAACATTCAGTACTTC
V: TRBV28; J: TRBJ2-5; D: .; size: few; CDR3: CASRARVYQETQYF; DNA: TGTGCCAGCAGAGCTAGGGTCTACCAAGAGACCCAGTACTTC
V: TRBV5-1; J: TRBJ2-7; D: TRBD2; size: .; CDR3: CASSGLAGAGEQYF; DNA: TGCGCCAGCAGCGGACTAGCGGGAGCCGGAGAGCAGTACTTC
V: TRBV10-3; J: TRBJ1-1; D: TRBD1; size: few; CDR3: CAAGQGGAEAFF; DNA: TGTGCCGCCGGACAGGGGGGCGCTGAAGCTTTCTTT
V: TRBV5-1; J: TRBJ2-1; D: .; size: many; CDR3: CASSLAPGYNNEQFF; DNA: TGCGCCAGCAGCTTGGCCCCAGGGTATAACAATGAGCAGTTCTTC
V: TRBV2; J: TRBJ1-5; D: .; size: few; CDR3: CASSINQPQHF; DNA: TGTGCCAGCAGTATTAATCAGCCCCAGCATTTT
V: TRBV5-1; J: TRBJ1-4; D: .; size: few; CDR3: CASSLTATNEKLFF; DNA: TGCGCCAGCAGCTTGACAGCAACTAATGAAAAACTGTTTTTT
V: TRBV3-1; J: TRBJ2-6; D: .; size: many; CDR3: CASSHLGEANVLTF; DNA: TGTGCCAGCAGCCACTTAGGTGAGGCCAACGTCCTGACTTTC
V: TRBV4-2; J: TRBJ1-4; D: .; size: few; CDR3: CASSQAGPGGEKLFF; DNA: TGTGCCAGCAGCCAAGCGGGGCCAGGCGGTGAAAAACTGTTTTTT
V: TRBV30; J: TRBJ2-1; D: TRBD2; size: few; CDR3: CAWSFGTSRYNEQFF; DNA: TGTGCCTGGAGCTTCGGGACTAGCCGATACAATGAGCAGTTCTTC
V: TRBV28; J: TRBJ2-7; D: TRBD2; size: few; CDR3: CASTRGGAGYEQYF; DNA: TGTGCCAGCACCCGCGGGGGGGCCGGCTACGAGCAGTACTTC
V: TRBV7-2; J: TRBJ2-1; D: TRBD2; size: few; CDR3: CASSLGLAVYNEQFF; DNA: TGTGCCAGCAGCTTAGGTCTAGCGGTGTACAATGAGCAGTTCTTC
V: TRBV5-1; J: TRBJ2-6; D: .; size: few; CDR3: CASSSRSGANVLTF; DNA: TGCGCCAGCAGCTCCCGCTCTGGGGCCAACGTCCTGACTTTC
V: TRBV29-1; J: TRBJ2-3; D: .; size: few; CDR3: CSAEETHTQYF; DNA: TGCAGCGCGGAGGAGACACATACGCAGTATTTT
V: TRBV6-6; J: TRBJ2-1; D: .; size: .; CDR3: CASSPVRDRFYNEQFF; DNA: TGTGCCAGCAGTCCGGTCCGGGACCGTTTCTACAATGAGCAGTTCTTC
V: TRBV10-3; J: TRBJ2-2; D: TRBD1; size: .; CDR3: CAISETIRQGNTGELFF; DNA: TGTGCCATCAGTGAAACTATACGACAGGGTAACACCGGGGAGCTGTTTTTT
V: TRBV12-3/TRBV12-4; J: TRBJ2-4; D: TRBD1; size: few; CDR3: CASTKGTALAKNIQYF; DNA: TGTGCCAGCACCAAGGGGACAGCCCTAGCCAAAAACATTCAGTACTTC
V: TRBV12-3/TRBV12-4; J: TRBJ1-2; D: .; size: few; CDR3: CASSLGFIGGGYTF; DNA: TGTGCCAGCAGTTTAGGGTTCATAGGCGGGGGCTACACCTTC
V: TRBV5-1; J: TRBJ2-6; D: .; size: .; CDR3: CASSSQGTGANVLTF; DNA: TGCGCCAGCAGCTCCCAGGGGACTGGGGCCAACGTCCTGACTTTC
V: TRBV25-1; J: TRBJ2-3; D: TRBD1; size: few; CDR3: CASRGQGWSSTQYF; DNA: TGTGCCAGCCGAGGACAGGGGTGGTCAAGTACGCAGTATTTT
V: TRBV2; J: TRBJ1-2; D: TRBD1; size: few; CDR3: CASSTFSTLDRENYGYTF; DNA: TGTGCCAGCAGTACCTTTTCTACTTTGGACAGGGAAAACTATGGCTACACCTTC
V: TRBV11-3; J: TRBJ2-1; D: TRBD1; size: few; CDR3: CASSRRTGAHGEQFF; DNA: TGTGCCAGCAGCCGTCGGACAGGGGCCCACGGTGAGCAGTTCTTC
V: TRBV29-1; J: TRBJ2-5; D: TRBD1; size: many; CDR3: CSVWDRDKETQYF; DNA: TGCAGCGTGTGGGACAGAGATAAAGAGACCCAGTACTTC
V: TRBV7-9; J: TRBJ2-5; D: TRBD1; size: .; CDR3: CASSRLKPVTGRQETQYF; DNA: TGTGCCAGCAGTCGCCTCAAGCCGGTGACAGGGCGGCAAGAGACCCAGTACTTC
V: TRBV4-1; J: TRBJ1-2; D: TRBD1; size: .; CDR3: CASSHPQQGQAGGYTF; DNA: TGCGCCAGCAGCCATCCTCAACAGGGGCAGGCGGGCGGCTACACCTTC
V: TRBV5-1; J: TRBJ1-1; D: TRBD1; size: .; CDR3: CASSLGQGANEAFF; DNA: TGCGCCAGCAGCTTGGGACAGGGGGCAAATGAAGCTTTCTTT
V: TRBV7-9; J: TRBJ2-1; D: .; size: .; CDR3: CASSLARLTGPRNNEQFF; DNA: TGTGCCAGCAGCTTAGCGAGGCTGACGGGCCCAAGGAACAATGAGCAGTTCTTC
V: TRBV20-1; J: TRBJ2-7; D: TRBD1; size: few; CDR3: CSAPTGQTYEQYF; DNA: TGCAGTGCTCCCACGGGACAGACGTACGAGCAGTACTTC
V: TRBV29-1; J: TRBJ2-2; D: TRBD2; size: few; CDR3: CSVVGLAGEKGGELFF; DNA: TGCAGCGTTGTGGGACTAGCGGGAGAGAAAGGCGGGGAGCTGTTTTTT
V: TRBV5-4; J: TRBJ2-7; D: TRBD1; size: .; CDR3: CASSGRDRGFYEQYF; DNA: TGTGCCAGCAGCGGCCGGGACAGGGGCTTCTACGAGCAGTACTTC
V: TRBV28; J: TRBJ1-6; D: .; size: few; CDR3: CASSLRGLSLHF; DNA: TGTGCCAGCAGTTTACGCGGATTATCCCTCCACTTT
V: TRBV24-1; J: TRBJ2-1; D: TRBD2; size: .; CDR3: CATSATRASGREEQFF; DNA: TGTGCCACCAGTGCCACTAGGGCTAGCGGGAGGGAAGAGCAGTTCTTC
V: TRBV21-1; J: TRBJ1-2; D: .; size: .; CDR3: CASSKVDWKSSGYTF; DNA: TGTGCCAGCAGCAAAGTGGACTGGAAGAGTTCTGGCTACACCTTC
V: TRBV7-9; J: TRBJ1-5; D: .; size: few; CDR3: CVVEALDQPQHF; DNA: TGTGTAGTGGAGGCACTCGATCAGCCCCAGCATTTT
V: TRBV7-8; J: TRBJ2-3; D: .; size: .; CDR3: CASRALAGRFTDTQYF; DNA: TGTGCCAGCAGGGCCCTCGCCGGGAGATTTACAGATACGCAGTATTTT
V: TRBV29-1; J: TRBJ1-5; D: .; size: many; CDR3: CSVLAVGQPQHF; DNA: TGCAGCGTTTTAGCGGTTGGTCAGCCCCAGCATTTT
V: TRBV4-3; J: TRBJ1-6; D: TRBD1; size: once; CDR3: CASSQDLVGTDNSPLHF; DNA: TGCGCCAGCAGCCAAGATTTGGTGGGGACAGATAATTCACCCCTCCACTTT
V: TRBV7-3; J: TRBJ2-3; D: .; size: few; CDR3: CASSLMATDTQYF; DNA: TGTGCCAGCAGCTTAATGGCCACAGATACGCAGTATTTT
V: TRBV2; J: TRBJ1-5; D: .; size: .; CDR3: CASSDWGLRNQPQHF; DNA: TGTGCCAGCAGTGATTGGGGTCTTCGCAATCAGCCCCAGCATTTT
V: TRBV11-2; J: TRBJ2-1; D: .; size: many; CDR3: CASSTKNARNEQFF; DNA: TGTGCCAGCAGCACCAAAAACGCCCGGAATGAGCAGTTCTTC
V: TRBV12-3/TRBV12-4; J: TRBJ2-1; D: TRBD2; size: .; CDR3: CASNVGLAGRDEQFF; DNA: TGTGCCAGCAACGTGGGACTAGCGGGAAGGGATGAGCAGTTCTTC
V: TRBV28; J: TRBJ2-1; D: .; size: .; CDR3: CASTSRQVRCGNEQFF; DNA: TGTGCCAGCACTTCGAGACAGGTTAGATGTGGCAATGAGCAGTTCTTC
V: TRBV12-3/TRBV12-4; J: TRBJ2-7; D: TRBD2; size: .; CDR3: CASSLGETSGRAKQYF; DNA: TGTGCCAGCAGTTTAGGAGAGACTAGCGGGAGGGCCAAGCAGTACTTC
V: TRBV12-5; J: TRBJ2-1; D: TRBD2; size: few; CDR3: CASGLGLAGANEQFF; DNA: TGTGCTAGTGGTTTGGGACTAGCGGGAGCAAATGAGCAGTTCTTC
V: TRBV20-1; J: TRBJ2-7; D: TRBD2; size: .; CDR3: CSASPGTSGFSYEQYF; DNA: TGCAGTGCTAGCCCCGGGACTAGCGGATTCTCCTACGAGCAGTACTTC
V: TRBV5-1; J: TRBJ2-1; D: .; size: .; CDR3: CASSLIYNEQFF; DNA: TGCGCCAGCAGCTTGATCTACAATGAGCAGTTCTTC
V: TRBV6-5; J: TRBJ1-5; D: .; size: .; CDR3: CASSWNQAVQPQHF; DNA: TGTGCCAGCAGTTGGAACCAAGCGGTTCAGCCCCAGCATTTT
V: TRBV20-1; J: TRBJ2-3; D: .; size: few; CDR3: CSADYREGGTQYF; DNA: TGCAGTGCTGATTACCGGGAAGGAGGTACGCAGTATTTT
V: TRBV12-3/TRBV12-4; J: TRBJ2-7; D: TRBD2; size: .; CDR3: CASRPRLAEGNYEQYF; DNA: TGTGCCAGCAGGCCCCGACTAGCGGAGGGCAACTACGAGCAGTACTTC
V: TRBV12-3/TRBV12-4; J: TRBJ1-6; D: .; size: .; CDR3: CASSLAPPGSQHF; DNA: TGTGCCAGCAGTTTAGCGCCTCCCGGATCGCAGCACTTT
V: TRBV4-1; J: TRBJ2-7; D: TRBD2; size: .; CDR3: CASSQGVARVGTSGSLSYYEQYF; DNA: TGCGCCAGCAGCCAAGGGGTCGCGCGGGTGGGGACTAGCGGGAGTTTGTCCTACTACGAGCAGTACTTC